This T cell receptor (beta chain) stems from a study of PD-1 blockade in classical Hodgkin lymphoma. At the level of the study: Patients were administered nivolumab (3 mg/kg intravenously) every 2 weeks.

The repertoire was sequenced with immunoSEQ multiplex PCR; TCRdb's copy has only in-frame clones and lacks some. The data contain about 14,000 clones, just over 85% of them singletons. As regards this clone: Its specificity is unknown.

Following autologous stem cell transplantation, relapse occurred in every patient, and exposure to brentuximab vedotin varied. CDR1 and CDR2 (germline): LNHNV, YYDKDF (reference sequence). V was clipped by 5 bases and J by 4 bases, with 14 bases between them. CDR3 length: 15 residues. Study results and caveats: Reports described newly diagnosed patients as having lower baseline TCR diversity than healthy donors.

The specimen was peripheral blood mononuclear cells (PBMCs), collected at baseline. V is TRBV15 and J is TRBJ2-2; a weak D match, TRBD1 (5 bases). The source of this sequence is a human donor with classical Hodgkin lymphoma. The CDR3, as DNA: TGTGCCACCAGCTTGGCAGGGATGAGCACCGGGGAGCTGTTTTTT. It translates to CATSLAGMSTGELFF.